The 13 T cell receptor beta chains below come from one sample, sequenced in a study of early T cells in non-severe SARS-CoV-2 infection. TCRdb independently ran MiXCR on the 5' RACE reads; one entry per CDR3 protein. The sample has around 44,000 distinct CDR3 sequences, around 6.3% seen once; the top ten hold around 20%. Material: whole blood, obtained at baseline. Receptors were obtained from an adult who was a healthcare worker with PCR-confirmed SARS-CoV-2 infection or an uninfected control (not recorded which).

The sample holds many counts of this clonotype. J is TRBJ2-7 and V is TRBV14, with D hard to call. Trimming took 4 bases from V and 2 from J, leaving 18 bases between them. Per the germline V gene, CDR1 is SGHDN and CDR2 is FVKESK. This CDR3 spans 16 amino acids. CDR3 amino acids: CASSLTLGFRTYEQYF. The CDR3, as DNA: TGTGCCAGCAGCCTCACCCTGGGGTTTCGTACCTACGAGCAGTACTTC.

This clonotype showed up just a few times. The chain joins TRBV5-1 to TRBJ1-4; unclear D gene. The CDR3 contains 15 residues. Germline lookup yields CDR1 SGHRS and CDR2 YFSETQ. V was clipped by 2 bases and J by 7 bases, with 15 bases between them. The CDR3 region has the DNA TGCGCCAGCAGCTTATCGGGTACGGGTCGTGAAAAACTGTTTTTT. Translation gives CASSLSGTGREKLFF.

This clonotype was observed many times. This chain connects TRBV12-3 or TRBV12-4 to TRBJ1-4; D not resolved. The CDR3 contains 13 residues. Trimming pared 8 bases from V and 5 bases from J, leaving 12 bases between. The CDR3 reads CASYNPQNEKLFF. In DNA form, the CDR3 reads TGTGCCAGCTACAACCCGCAGAATGAAAAACTGTTTTTT.

This clonotype was detected only a few times. V usage is TRBV6-2 or TRBV6-3 and J usage is TRBJ2-7; 10 bases are a match to TRBD2. CDR3 length: 13 amino acids. V was pared by 8 bases and J by 7 bases, with 8 bases of the junction left unmatched. CDR1 and CDR2 (germline): MNHEY, SVGEGT. The CDR3 sequence is CASLTSGQKEQYF. The DNA for the CDR3 is TGTGCCAGCCTGACTAGCGGGCAAAAGGAGCAGTACTTC.

This clonotype has a count of ten or more. V usage is TRBV7-9 and J usage is TRBJ2-5, with 12 bases aligning to TRBD2. This CDR3 is built from 17 residues. Germline V gene data show CDR1 as SEHNR and CDR2 as FQNEAQ (reference sequence). The J segment lost 1 base and the V segment lost 4 bases, leaving 7 bases of the junction unmatched. The CDR3: CASSSGGTSGLQETQYF. For the CDR3, the DNA is TGTGCCAGCAGCTCCGGGGGGACTAGCGGGCTCCAAGAGACCCAGTACTTC.

This clonotype was seen only a few times. The chain has TRBV7-9 and TRBJ1-2; maybe TRBD1 (6 bases). Trimming removed 5 bases at V and 8 bases at J, with 18 bases between. This CDR3 has 14 residues. Germline V gene lookup returns CDR1 SEHNR and CDR2 FQNEAQ (reference sequence). CDR3 region: CASSPSDRRRGYTF. Here the CDR3 DNA reads TGTGCCAGCAGCCCTTCCGACAGGCGAAGAGGCTACACCTTC. The full variable domain, rest sourced from reference TRBV7-9 and TRBJ1-2, is DTGVSQNPRHKITKRGQNVTFRCDPISEHNRLYWYRQTLGQGPEFLTYFQNEAQLEKSRLLSDRFSAERPKGSFSTLEIQRTEQGDSAMYLCASSPSDRRRGYTFGSGTRLTVV.

J is TRBJ1-6 and V is TRBV20-1, with a weak D call TRBD1 (6 bases). The length of the CDR3 is 14 residues. Trimming shortened V by 6 bases and J by 10 bases, and 19 bases separated the two germline ends. The germline CDR1 and CDR2 sequences are DFQATT and SNEGSKA (reference sequence). CDR3 bases: TGCAGTGCGTCCCCGCCTACAGGGTCATCACCCCTCCACTTT. This encodes CSASPPTGSSPLHF.

The chain has TRBV18 and TRBJ1-5; no clear D gene. The CDR3 extends over 14 amino acids. V gave up 3 bases and J gave up 6 bases, with 12 bases separating them. Germline loops: CDR1 KGHSH, CDR2 LQKENI. DNA of the CDR3: TGTGCCAGCTCACCTGAGGCGTCAGGTCAGCCCCAGCATTTT. It translates to CASSPEASGQPQHF.

This clonotype was seen at least ten times. The chain carries TRBV6-5 and TRBJ2-1; 14 nucleotides match TRBD2. There are 17 residues in the CDR3. Unmatched junction bases numbered 5, after V lost 0 bases and J lost 7 bases. Germline V gene data show CDR1 as MNHEY and CDR2 as SVGAGI. The CDR3 coding sequence is TGTGCCAGCAGTTACTCCGAGGGACTAGCGGGAGTGAATGAGCAGTTCTTC. Translating gives CASSYSEGLAGVNEQFF.

This clonotype was seen many times. The chain employs TRBV12-3 or TRBV12-4 and TRBJ2-1; the match to TRBD2 covers 9 bases. CDR3 size: 15 residues. The ends lost 5 bases at V and 6 bases at J; junction bases unmatched: 8. The CDR3 nucleotides are TGTGCCAGCAGTCACCTAGCGGGGAGATTCAATGAGCAGTTCTTC. Translated, it gives CASSHLAGRFNEQFF.

In its sample, this clonotype was seen many times. The genes are TRBV30 and TRBJ2-7, with 11 bases that match TRBD1. Germline trimming cut 2 bases from V and 3 bases from J; bases unmatched to any gene: 6. The CDR3 runs to 15 residues. Per germline, CDR1 GTSNPN and CDR2 SVGIG (reference sequence). The CDR3 bases are TGTGCCTGGAGTCCCCCGGGACAGGGGGGCTACGAGCAGTACTTC. It is translated as CAWSPPGQGGYEQYF.

A few counts support this clonotype. The chain employs TRBV2 and TRBJ2-5; 9 bases are shared with TRBD1. Trimming removed 6 bases from V and 7 bases from J; junction bases left unmatched: 12. The germline V gene encodes CDR1 SNHLY and CDR2 FYNNEI. The CDR3 extends over 15 amino acids. The CDR3 sequence: CASSPDRGRDVTQYF. CDR3 DNA sequence: TGTGCCAGCAGCCCGGACAGGGGAAGGGACGTGACCCAGTACTTC.

Note on this clonotype: A much larger clonotype is one base distant, so this may be a read error. The chain combines TRBV6-4 with TRBJ2-1, with no clear D. The CDR3 is 13 amino acids. The V gene's germline CDR1 is MRHNA and CDR2 SNTAGT. The CDR3 sequence: CATRDGSYSEQFF. The CDR3 DNA reads TGTGCCACCCGCGACGGGTCCTACAGTGAGCAGTTCTTC.